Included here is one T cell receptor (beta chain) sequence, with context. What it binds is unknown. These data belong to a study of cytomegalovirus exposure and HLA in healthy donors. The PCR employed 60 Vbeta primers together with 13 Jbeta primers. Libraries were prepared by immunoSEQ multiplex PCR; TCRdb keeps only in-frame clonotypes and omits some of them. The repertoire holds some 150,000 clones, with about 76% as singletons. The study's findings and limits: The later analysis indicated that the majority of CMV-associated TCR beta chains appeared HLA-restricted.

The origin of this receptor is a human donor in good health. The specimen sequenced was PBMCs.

The CDR3 DNA reads TGTGCCAGCATCGGGGTAGCGGTGTATGAGCAGTTCTTC. Translating gives CASIGVAVYEQFF. The V and J genes are TRBV25-1 and TRBJ2-1, with a weak D call TRBD2 (6 bases). V lost 7 bases and J lost 8, with 15 bases in between. CDR1 and CDR2 (germline): MGHDK, SYGVNS. CDR3 length equals 13 residues.